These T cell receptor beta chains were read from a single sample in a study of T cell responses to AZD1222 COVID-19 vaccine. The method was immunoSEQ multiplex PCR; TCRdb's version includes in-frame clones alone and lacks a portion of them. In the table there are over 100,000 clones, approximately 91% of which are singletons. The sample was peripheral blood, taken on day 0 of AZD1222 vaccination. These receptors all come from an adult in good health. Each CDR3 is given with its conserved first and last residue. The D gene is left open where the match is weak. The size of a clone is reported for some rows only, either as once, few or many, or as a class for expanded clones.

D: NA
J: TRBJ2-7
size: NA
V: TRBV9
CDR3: CASSPWRAGRDEQYF
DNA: TGTGCCAGCAGCCCTTGGAGGGCAGGGCGGGACGAGCAGTACTTC

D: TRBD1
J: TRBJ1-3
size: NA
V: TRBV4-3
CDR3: CASSQGDRESGNTIYF
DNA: TGCGCCAGCAGCCAAGGGGACAGGGAATCTGGAAACACCATATATTTT

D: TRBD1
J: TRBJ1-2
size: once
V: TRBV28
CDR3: CASNAADRGSGYTF
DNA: TGTGCCAGCAACGCCGCCGACAGGGGGTCTGGCTACACCTTC

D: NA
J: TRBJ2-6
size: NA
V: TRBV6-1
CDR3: CASSVGGRIISGANVLTF
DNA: TGTGCCAGCAGTGTTGGAGGCAGAATAATCTCTGGGGCCAACGTCCTGACTTTC

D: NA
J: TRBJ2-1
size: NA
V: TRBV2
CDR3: CASSVGGTEQFF
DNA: TGTGCCAGCAGTGTTGGTGGGACTGAGCAGTTCTTC

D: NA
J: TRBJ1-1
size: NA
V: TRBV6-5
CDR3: CASSQLRRSNTEAFF
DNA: TGTGCCAGCAGCCAATTGCGGCGTTCGAACACTGAAGCTTTCTTT

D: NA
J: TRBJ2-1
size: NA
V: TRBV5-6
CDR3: CASSRTPRSYNEQFF
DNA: TGTGCCAGCAGCCGGACTCCCCGCTCCTACAATGAGCAGTTCTTC

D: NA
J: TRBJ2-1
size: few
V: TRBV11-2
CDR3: CASSLVQGGDEQFF
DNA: TGTGCCAGCAGCTTAGTTCAGGGCGGCGATGAGCAGTTCTTC

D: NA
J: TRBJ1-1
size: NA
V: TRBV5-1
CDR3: CASSPKSGIVTEAFF
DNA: TGCGCCAGCAGCCCTAAGAGCGGAATAGTCACTGAAGCTTTCTTT

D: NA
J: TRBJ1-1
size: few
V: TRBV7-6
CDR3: CASSTDNAFNTEAFF
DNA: TGTGCCAGCAGCACCGACAATGCCTTCAACACTGAAGCTTTCTTT

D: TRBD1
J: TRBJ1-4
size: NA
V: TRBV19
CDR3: CASSIPGQGVEKLFF
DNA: TGTGCCAGTAGTATCCCGGGACAGGGGGTTGAAAAACTGTTTTTT

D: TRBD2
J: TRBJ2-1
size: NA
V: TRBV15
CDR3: CATSSGASGSQDEQFF
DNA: TGTGCCACCAGCAGCGGGGCTAGCGGGAGCCAGGATGAGCAGTTCTTC

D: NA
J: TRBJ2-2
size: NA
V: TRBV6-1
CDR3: CASSEGLGPGELFF
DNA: TGTGCCAGCAGTGAAGGGCTCGGGCCCGGGGAGCTGTTTTTT

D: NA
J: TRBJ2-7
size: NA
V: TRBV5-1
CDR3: CASSFNRVHEQYF
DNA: TGCGCCAGCAGCTTTAATCGCGTGCACGAGCAGTACTTC

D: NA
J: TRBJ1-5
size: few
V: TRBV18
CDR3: CASSQEGAGNQPQHF
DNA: TGTGCCAGCTCCCAGGAGGGAGCGGGCAATCAGCCCCAGCATTTT

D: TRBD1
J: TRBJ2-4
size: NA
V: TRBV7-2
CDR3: CASRPQGAHGNIQYF
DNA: TGTGCCAGCAGACCACAGGGGGCGCATGGTAACATTCAGTACTTC

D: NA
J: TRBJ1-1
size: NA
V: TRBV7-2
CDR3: CASSLPDPTEAFF
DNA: TGTGCCAGCAGCTTGCCAGACCCCACTGAAGCTTTCTTT

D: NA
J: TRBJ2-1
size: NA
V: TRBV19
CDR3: CASTLRRSSYNEQFF
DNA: TGTGCCAGTACCCTGCGCCGGAGCTCCTACAATGAGCAGTTCTTC

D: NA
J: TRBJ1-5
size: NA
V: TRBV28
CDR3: CASSPPGSNQPQHF
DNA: TGTGCCAGCAGCCCTCCAGGTAGCAATCAGCCCCAGCATTTT

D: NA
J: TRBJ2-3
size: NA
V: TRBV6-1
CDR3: CASSEPGLQSNTQYF
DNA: TGTGCCAGCAGTGAACCGGGACTCCAATCCAATACGCAGTATTTT

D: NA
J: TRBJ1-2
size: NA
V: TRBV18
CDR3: CASPPGRDGYTF
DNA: TGTGCCAGCCCACCAGGACGGGATGGCTACACCTTC

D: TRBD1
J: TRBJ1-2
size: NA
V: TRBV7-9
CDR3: CASSILQGGEGYTF
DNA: TGTGCCAGCAGTATTCTACAGGGGGGAGAAGGCTACACCTTC

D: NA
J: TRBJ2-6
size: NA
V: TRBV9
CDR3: CASSVSGANVLTF
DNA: TGTGCCAGCAGCGTCTCTGGGGCCAACGTCCTGACTTTC

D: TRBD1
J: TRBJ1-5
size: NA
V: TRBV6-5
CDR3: CASSRTGGVNQPQHF
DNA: TGTGCCAGCAGTCGGACAGGGGGCGTCAATCAGCCCCAGCATTTT

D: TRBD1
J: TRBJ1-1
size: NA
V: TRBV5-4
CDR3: CASSIDRGVTEAFF
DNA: TGTGCCAGCAGCATCGACAGGGGAGTCACTGAAGCTTTCTTT

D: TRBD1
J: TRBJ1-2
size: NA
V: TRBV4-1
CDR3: CASSPEVDRGPYGYTF
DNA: TGCGCCAGCAGCCCGGAGGTGGACAGGGGTCCTTATGGCTACACCTTC

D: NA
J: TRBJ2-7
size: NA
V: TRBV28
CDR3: CASSPGTYAYEQYF
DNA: TGTGCCAGCAGTCCGGGGACGTATGCCTACGAGCAGTACTTC

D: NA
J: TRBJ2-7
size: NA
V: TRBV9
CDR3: CASSVDSFKEQYF
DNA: TGTGCCAGCAGCGTGGACAGCTTTAAAGAGCAGTACTTC

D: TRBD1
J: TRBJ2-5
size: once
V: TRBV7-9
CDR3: CASSLEQRTGQQETQYF
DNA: TGTGCCAGCAGCTTAGAGCAAAGGACAGGGCAGCAAGAGACCCAGTACTTC

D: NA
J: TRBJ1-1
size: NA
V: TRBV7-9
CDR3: CASSFGRSEAFF
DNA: TGTGCCAGCAGCTTCGGTCGGAGTGAAGCTTTCTTT

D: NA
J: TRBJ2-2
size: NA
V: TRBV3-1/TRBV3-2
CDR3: CASSLFRVHTGELFF
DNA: TGTGCCAGCAGCCTGTTCAGGGTGCACACCGGGGAGCTGTTTTTT

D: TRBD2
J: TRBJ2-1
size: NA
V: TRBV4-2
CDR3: CASSQLGLAGRSSYNEQFF
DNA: TGTGCCAGCAGCCAGCTGGGACTAGCGGGGAGAAGCTCCTACAATGAGCAGTTCTTC

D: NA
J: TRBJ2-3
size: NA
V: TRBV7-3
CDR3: CASSSLSGIGTDTQYF
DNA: TGTGCCAGCAGCTCGCTAAGCGGTATAGGCACAGATACGCAGTATTTT

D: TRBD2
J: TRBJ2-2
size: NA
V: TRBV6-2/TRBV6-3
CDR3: CASSYAGRGNTGELFF
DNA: TGTGCCAGCAGTTACGCCGGGAGGGGTAACACCGGGGAGCTGTTTTTT

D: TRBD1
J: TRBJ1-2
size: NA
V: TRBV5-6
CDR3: CASSWDRVSYGYTF
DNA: TGTGCCAGCAGCTGGGACAGAGTATCCTATGGCTACACCTTC

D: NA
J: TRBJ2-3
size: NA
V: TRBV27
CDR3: CASSRDQFTNTQYF
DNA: TGTGCCAGCAGTCGGGATCAGTTTACAAATACGCAGTATTTT

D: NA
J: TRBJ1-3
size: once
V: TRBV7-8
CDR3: CASSLGRASGNTIYF
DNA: TGTGCCAGCAGCTTAGGGAGAGCCTCTGGAAACACCATATATTTT

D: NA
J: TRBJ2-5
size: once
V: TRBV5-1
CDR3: CASSIPGAQETQYF
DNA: TGCGCCAGCAGTATCCCCGGGGCCCAAGAGACCCAGTACTTC

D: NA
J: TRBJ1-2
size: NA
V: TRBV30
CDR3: CAWSATGFYGYTF
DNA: TGTGCCTGGAGCGCTACAGGGTTCTATGGCTACACCTTC

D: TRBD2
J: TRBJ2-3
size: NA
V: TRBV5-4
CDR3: CASSLGLASSTDTQYF
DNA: TGTGCCAGCAGCCTGGGACTAGCCTCTAGCACAGATACGCAGTATTTT

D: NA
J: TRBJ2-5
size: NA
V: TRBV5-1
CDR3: CASSLEAPRAGETQYF
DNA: TGCGCCAGCAGCTTGGAGGCCCCGCGGGCCGGAGAGACCCAGTACTTC

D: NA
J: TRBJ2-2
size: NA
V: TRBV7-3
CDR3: CASSLGHNTGELFF
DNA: TGTGCCAGCAGCTTAGGGCACAACACCGGGGAGCTGTTTTTT

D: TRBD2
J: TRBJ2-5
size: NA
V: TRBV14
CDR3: CASSQEGLAGGETQYF
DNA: TGTGCCAGCAGCCAAGAGGGACTAGCGGGAGGAGAGACCCAGTACTTC

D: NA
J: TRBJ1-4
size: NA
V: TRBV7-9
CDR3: CASSSLLGTNEKLFF
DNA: TGTGCCAGCAGCTCGTTGTTAGGAACTAATGAAAAACTGTTTTTT

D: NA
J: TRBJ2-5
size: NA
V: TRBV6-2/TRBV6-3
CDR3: CASSYSRSPGQYF
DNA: TGTGCCAGCAGTTACTCGCGTAGCCCGGGGCAGTACTTC

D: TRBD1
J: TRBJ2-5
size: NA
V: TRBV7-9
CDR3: CASSLVQGAGETQYF
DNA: TGTGCCAGCAGCTTAGTTCAGGGGGCAGGGGAGACCCAGTACTTC

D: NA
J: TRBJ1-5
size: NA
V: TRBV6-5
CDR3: CASRPTGSNQPQHF
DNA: TGTGCCAGCAGGCCCACGGGCAGCAATCAGCCCCAGCATTTT

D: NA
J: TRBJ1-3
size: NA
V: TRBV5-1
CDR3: CASSLGRGSGNTIYF
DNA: TGCGCCAGCAGCTTGGGCCGGGGCTCTGGAAACACCATATATTTT

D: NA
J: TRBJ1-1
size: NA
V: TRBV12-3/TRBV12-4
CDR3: CASSFWGGTEAFF
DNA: TGTGCCAGCAGTTTTTGGGGGGGCACTGAAGCTTTCTTT

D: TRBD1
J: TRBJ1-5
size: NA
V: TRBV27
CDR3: CASRGQASQPQHF
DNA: TGTGCCAGCAGGGGACAGGCCAGTCAGCCCCAGCATTTT

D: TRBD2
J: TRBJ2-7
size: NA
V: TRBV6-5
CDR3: CASAGLADYEQYF
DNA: TGTGCCAGCGCTGGACTAGCGGATTACGAGCAGTACTTC

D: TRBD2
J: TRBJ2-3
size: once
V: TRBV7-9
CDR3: CASSLGAGESADTQYF
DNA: TGTGCCAGCAGCTTAGGTGCGGGAGAGTCAGCAGATACGCAGTATTTT